A selection of T cell receptor beta chains follows, all from one sample in a study of cytomegalovirus exposure and HLA in healthy donors. Only in-frame clones appear in the TCRdb table, and some are missing; sequencing was by immunoSEQ multiplex PCR. The sample holds some 150,000 clones, approximately 80% seen once. Sequenced sample: PBMCs. These receptor sequences come from a man aged 25 to 40 in good health and CMV-seronegative. Each CDR3 is given with its conserved first and last residue. A D gene is named only where the DNA matches it firmly. Some rows have no size entry. The others give once, few or many, or a class for an expanded clone.

TRBJ2-7 TRBV6-1 . . CASSEKGTDLYF TGTGCCAGCAGTGAAAAGGGGACTGATTTGTACTTC
TRBJ1-2 TRBV5-1 TRBD1 . CASSLDFGTGDGYTF TGCGCCAGCAGCTTGGACTTCGGGACAGGAGATGGCTACACCTTC
TRBJ2-7 TRBV27 . . CASSFVAGIYEQYF TGTGCCAGCAGTTTTGTTGCGGGAATCTACGAGCAGTACTTC
TRBJ1-2 TRBV28 . few CASSFLGADSYGYTF TGTGCCAGCAGTTTTCTCGGCGCCGACTCCTATGGCTACACCTTC
TRBJ1-2 TRBV28 TRBD1 . CASSLALTGGRDGYTF TGTGCCAGCAGTCTGGCACTGACAGGGGGGAGGGATGGCTACACCTTC
TRBJ1-1 TRBV18 . . CASSLRQETEAFF TGTGCCAGCTCGCTTAGACAGGAAACTGAAGCTTTCTTT
TRBJ2-3 TRBV7-9 . . CASSPRHRVGTDTQYF TGTGCCAGCAGCCCGAGGCACAGGGTGGGCACAGATACGCAGTATTTT
TRBJ1-1 TRBV15 TRBD1 . CATSRDPNIPGTGLNTEAFF TGTGCCACCAGCAGAGATCCGAATATTCCCGGGACAGGGTTGAACACTGAAGCTTTCTTT
TRBJ1-5 TRBV27 . . CASRIQGPNQPQHF TGTGCCAGCAGGATCCAGGGGCCCAATCAGCCCCAGCATTTT
TRBJ2-7 TRBV29-1 TRBD1 . CSVRQGMREQYF TGCAGCGTTCGACAGGGGATGAGGGAGCAGTACTTC
TRBJ1-6 TRBV10-3 TRBD1 . CAISQGAQNSPLHF TGTGCCATCTCGCAGGGGGCGCAAAATTCACCCCTCCACTTT
TRBJ1-5 TRBV9 TRBD1 few CASSVGDRGIQPQHF TGTGCCAGCAGCGTAGGGGACAGGGGAATTCAGCCCCAGCATTTT
TRBJ1-5 TRBV7-9 . once CSSSLVTQIGQSDRPQHF TGTTCCAGCAGCTTAGTTACCCAAATCGGACAGTCCGATAGGCCCCAGCATTTT
TRBJ1-1 TRBV28 . . CASRRPPSVNTEAFF TGTGCCAGCAGACGTCCGCCCTCAGTGAACACTGAAGCTTTCTTT
TRBJ1-1 TRBV27 TRBD1 . CASRRQGITEAFF TGTGCCAGCAGACGACAGGGGATCACTGAAGCTTTCTTT
TRBJ1-2 TRBV28 TRBD1 few CASRARTGGVGYTF TGTGCCAGCAGGGCCAGGACAGGGGGCGTAGGCTACACCTTC
TRBJ2-2 TRBV6-6 . few CASRRQENGELFF TGTGCCAGCAGGCGACAGGAGAACGGGGAGCTGTTTTTT
TRBJ1-1 TRBV5-1 TRBD1 . CASSFTGDEAFF TGCGCCAGCAGCTTCACAGGGGATGAAGCTTTCTTT
TRBJ1-1 TRBV29-1 . few CSVSRTEAFF TGCAGCGTAAGTAGAACTGAAGCTTTCTTT
TRBJ1-1 TRBV6-6 . . CASSFRRTANTEAFF TGTGCCAGCAGTTTTCGCCGGACTGCGAACACTGAAGCTTTCTTT
TRBJ1-5 TRBV5-1 TRBD1 . CASSLGGQGSNQPQHF TGCGCCAGCAGCTTGGGGGGACAGGGGTCAAATCAGCCCCAGCATTTT
TRBJ2-3 TRBV9 . . CASSQDRATDTQYF TGTGCCAGCAGTCAGGACAGAGCCACAGATACGCAGTATTTT
TRBJ1-5 TRBV2 . once CASSEYRINQPQHF TGTGCCAGCAGTGAATACAGGATCAATCAGCCCCAGCATTTT
TRBJ2-5 TRBV5-1 . . CASSLEGSSQTGETQYF TGCGCCAGCAGCTTGGAGGGTAGCTCCCAGACGGGGGAGACCCAGTACTTC
TRBJ1-5 TRBV27 TRBD1 . CASSLGGQGASQPQHF TGTGCCAGCAGTCTGGGGGGACAGGGGGCCTCTCAGCCCCAGCATTTT
TRBJ1-2 TRBV27 TRBD1 . CASSWGQGADYTF TGTGCCAGCTCCTGGGGACAGGGGGCAGACTACACCTTC
TRBJ2-7 TRBV18 . . CASSLQPSYEQYF TGTGCCAGCTCACTACAGCCATCCTACGAGCAGTACTTC
TRBJ1-5 TRBV10-3 TRBD1 . CATLDRESSQPQHF TGTGCCACCTTGGACAGGGAATCTAGTCAGCCCCAGCATTTT
TRBJ2-7 TRBV28 TRBD1 . CASSLPGTGTYEQYF TGTGCCAGCAGTCTCCCCGGGACAGGGACCTACGAGCAGTACTTC
TRBJ2-1 TRBV6-5 TRBD2 . CASSYLAESNEQFF TGTGCCAGCAGTTATCTAGCGGAGAGCAATGAGCAGTTCTTC
TRBJ1-4 TRBV28 TRBD1 . CASSPPGQKNEKLFF TGTGCCAGCAGCCCACCGGGACAGAAGAATGAAAAACTGTTTTTT
TRBJ2-4 TRBV30 . once CAWSVAGLGIQYF TGTGCCTGGAGTGTCGCGGGTCTGGGCATTCAGTACTTC
TRBJ2-7 TRBV7-5 . . CVRSLRGQGYEQYF TGTGTCAGAAGCTTAAGGGGACAGGGCTACGAGCAGTACTTC
TRBJ2-7 TRBV6-5 TRBD1 . CASMRGTGTYEQYF TGTGCCAGCATGAGGGGGACAGGGACCTACGAGCAGTACTTC
TRBJ2-7 TRBV2 . once CASSGDIAYEQYF TGTGCCAGCAGTGGGGACATAGCCTACGAGCAGTACTTC
TRBJ2-7 TRBV7-8 . . CASSLTGSEQYF TGTGCCAGCAGCTTAACGGGGAGTGAGCAGTACTTC
TRBJ2-7 TRBV29-1 . . CSVDTGNGYEQYF TGCAGCGTCGACACAGGGAACGGCTACGAGCAGTACTTC
TRBJ1-5 TRBV18 . . CASSAGGADQPQHF TGTGCCAGCTCAGCTGGGGGGGCTGATCAGCCCCAGCATTTT
TRBJ1-5 TRBV19 TRBD1 . CASSDRDGQPQHF TGTGCCAGTAGCGACAGGGACGGGCAGCCCCAGCATTTT
TRBJ1-2 TRBV9 . . CASSVGGPDRGYTF TGTGCCAGCAGCGTTGGGGGCCCCGACAGAGGCTACACCTTC
TRBJ1-5 TRBV7-2 . . CASSFSHSNQPQHF TGTGCCAGCAGCTTTAGCCATAGCAATCAGCCCCAGCATTTT
TRBJ1-1 TRBV14 . . CASRPRGNTEAFF TGTGCCAGCAGGCCTAGAGGGAACACTGAAGCTTTCTTT
TRBJ2-7 TRBV5-4 TRBD1 . CASSLSGGYEQYF TGTGCCAGCAGCTTGTCAGGGGGCTACGAGCAGTACTTC
TRBJ2-5 TRBV30 TRBD2 . CAWSAAGDRHF TGTGCCTGGAGTGCGGCGGGGGACCGCCACTTC
TRBJ2-3 TRBV7-2 . few CASSLGPTGLHTDTQYF TGTGCCAGCAGCTTAGGACCGACAGGACTCCACACAGATACGCAGTATTTT
TRBJ2-7 TRBV10-3 . . CAISEAGIPYEQYF TGTGCCATCAGTGAGGCGGGTATCCCCTACGAGCAGTACTTC
TRBJ1-3 TRBV7-9 TRBD1 . CASSSSRGTVSGNTIYF TGTGCCAGCAGCTCCTCTAGGGGGACAGTCTCTGGAAACACCATATATTTT
TRBJ1-1 TRBV7-2 . . CASRPRQEGFGAFF TGTGCCAGCAGACCAAGACAGGAAGGGTTCGGGGCTTTCTTT
TRBJ1-2 TRBV6-1 . . CASKRTGEVKCTF TGTGCCAGCAAGCGTACCGGGGAGGTAAAGTGCACCTTC
TRBJ2-5 TRBV30 TRBD1 once CAWRRGRRETQYF TGTGCCTGGAGGAGGGGGCGAAGAGAGACCCAGTACTTC
TRBJ1-5 TRBV10-3 . . CATSEDRSNQPQHF TGTGCCACGTCGGAGGACAGAAGCAATCAGCCCCAGCATTTT
TRBJ2-7 TRBV27 . . CASSTTLPGDLAASAGPYEQYF TGTGCCAGCAGTACTACATTGCCGGGAGACTTAGCCGCGAGCGCCGGACCCTACGAGCAGTACTTC
TRBJ2-2 TRBV7-3 . few CASSGLAGELFF TGTGCCAGCTCCGGGTTAGCCGGGGAGCTGTTTTTT
TRBJ1-5 TRBV10-3 . . CAISDDRRVKDQPQHF TGTGCCATCAGTGACGACAGGAGAGTTAAGGATCAGCCCCAGCATTTT